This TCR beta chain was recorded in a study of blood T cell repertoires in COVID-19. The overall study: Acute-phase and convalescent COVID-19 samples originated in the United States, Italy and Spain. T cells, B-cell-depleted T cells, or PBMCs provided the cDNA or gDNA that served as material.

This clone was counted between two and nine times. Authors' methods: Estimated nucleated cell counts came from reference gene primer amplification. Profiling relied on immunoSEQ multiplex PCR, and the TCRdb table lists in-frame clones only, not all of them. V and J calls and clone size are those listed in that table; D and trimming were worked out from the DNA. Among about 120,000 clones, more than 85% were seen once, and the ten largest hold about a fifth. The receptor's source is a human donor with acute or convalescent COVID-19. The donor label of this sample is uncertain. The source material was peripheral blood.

As DNA, the CDR3 is TGTGCCAGCAGTTTATTGGACGGGATAACCTACGAGCAGTACTTC. It yields the protein CASSLLDGITYEQYF. The V gene is TRBV28, the J gene TRBJ2-7; D possibly corresponds to TRBD2 (5 bases). Trimming pared 1 base from V and 2 bases from J, leaving 12 bases between. The germline V gene has CDR1 MDHEN and CDR2 SYDVKM. The length of the CDR3 is 15 residues.